Sequencing of this T cell receptor beta chain was carried out in a study of beta chain features in type 1 diabetes. On the study more broadly: All samples combined gave about 100 million sorted cells for examination.

This CDR3 has 11 residues. The germline CDR1 and CDR2 sequences are SQVTM and ANQGSEA. V dropped 4 bases and J dropped 3 bases, with 6 bases sitting between them. Study observations and caveats: A greater similarity of naive, central memory and Treg TCRB repertoires was seen among patients than among healthy donors. Reduced insertions and increased deletions marked VDJ junctions in type 1 diabetes patients.

This clone was counted only a few times. Its target is unknown. The same CDR3 is also encoded by other DNA sequences in this sample. The authors reverse transcribed all of the isolated RNA, so sequencing captured expressed TCRB transcripts. TCRdb's table, derived via immunoSEQ multiplex PCR, lists solely in-frame clones and lacks some. The data hold hundreds of thousands of clones, with roughly two thirds observed a single time. Sorted populations all had greater than 95% purity. The specimen sequenced was naive CD4+ T cells from blood. V and J are TRBV29-1 and TRBJ1-1; tentatively, D is TRBD1 (5 bases). The receptor was isolated from a man aged 30-40 years in good health. CDR3 DNA sequence: TGCAGCGTTGCCAGGGACACTGAAGCTTTCTTT. Translation gives CSVARDTEAFF.